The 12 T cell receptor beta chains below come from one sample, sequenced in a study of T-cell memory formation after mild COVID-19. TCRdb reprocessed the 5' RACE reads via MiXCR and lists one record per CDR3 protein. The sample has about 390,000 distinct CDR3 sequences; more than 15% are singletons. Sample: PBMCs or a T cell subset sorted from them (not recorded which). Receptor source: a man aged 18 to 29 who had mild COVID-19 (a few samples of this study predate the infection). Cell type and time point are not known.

The CDR3 region has the DNA TGCGCCAGCAGCTACAGGACAGCTAACTATGGCTACACCTTC. The encoded protein is CASSYRTANYGYTF. The rearrangement links TRBV5-1 to TRBJ1-2; a weak D match, TRBD1 (6 bases). Per germline, CDR1 SGHRS and CDR2 YFSETQ. Between the trimmed V and J ends, which lost 3 bases and 0 bases, there was a span of 9 bases. This CDR3 comprises 14 residues. Supplemented by reference TRBV5-1 and TRBJ1-2, the full variable domain reads KAGVTQTPRYLIKTRGQQVTLSCSPISGHRSVSWYQQTPGQGLQFLFEYFSETQRNKGNFPGRFSGRQFSNSRSEMNVSTLELGDSALYLCASSYRTANYGYTFGSGTRLTVV.

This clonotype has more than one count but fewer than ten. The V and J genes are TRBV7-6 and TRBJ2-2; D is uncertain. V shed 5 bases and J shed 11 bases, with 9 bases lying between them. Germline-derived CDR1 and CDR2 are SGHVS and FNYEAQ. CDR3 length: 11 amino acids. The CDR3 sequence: CASSDGRELFF. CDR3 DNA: TGTGCCAGCAGCGACGGCAGAGAGCTGTTTTTT. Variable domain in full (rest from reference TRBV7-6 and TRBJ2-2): GAGVSQSPRYKVTKRGQDVALRCDPISGHVSLYWYRQALGQGPEFLTYFNYEAQQDKSGLPNDRFSAERPEGSISTLTIQRTEQRDSAMYRCASSDGRELFFGEGSRLTVL.

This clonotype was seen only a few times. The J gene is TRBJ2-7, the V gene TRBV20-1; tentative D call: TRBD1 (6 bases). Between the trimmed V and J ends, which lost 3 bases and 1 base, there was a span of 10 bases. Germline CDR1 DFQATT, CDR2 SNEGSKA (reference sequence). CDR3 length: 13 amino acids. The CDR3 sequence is CSASGGASYEQYV. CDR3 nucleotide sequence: TGCAGTGCTAGTGGGGGCGCTTCCTACGAGCAGTACGTC.

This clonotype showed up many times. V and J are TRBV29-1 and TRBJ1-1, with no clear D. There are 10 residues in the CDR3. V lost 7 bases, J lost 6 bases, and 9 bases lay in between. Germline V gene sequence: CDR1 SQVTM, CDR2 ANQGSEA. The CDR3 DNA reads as TGCAGCGCGGCGTCGGCTGAAGCTTTCTTT. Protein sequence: CSAASAEAFF.

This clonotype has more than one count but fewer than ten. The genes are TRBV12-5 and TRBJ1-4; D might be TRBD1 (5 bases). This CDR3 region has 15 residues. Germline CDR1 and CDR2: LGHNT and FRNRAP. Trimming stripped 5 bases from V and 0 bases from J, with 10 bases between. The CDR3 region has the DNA TGTGCTAGTGGTGGAAGGGGCTCAACTAATGAAAAACTGTTTTTT. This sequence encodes CASGGRGSTNEKLFF.

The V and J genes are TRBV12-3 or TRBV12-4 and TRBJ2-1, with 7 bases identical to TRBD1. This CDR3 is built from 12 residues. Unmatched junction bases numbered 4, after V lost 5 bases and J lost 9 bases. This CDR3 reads CASSLTGREQFF. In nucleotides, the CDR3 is TGTGCCAGCAGTCTGACAGGGCGTGAGCAGTTCTTC.

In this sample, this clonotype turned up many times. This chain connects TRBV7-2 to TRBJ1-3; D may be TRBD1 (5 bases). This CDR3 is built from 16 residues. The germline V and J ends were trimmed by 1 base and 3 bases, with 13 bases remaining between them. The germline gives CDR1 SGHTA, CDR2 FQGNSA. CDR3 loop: CASSLGGGALGNTIYF. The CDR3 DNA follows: TGTGCCAGCAGCTTAGGGGGGGGTGCCCTTGGAAACACCATATATTTT.

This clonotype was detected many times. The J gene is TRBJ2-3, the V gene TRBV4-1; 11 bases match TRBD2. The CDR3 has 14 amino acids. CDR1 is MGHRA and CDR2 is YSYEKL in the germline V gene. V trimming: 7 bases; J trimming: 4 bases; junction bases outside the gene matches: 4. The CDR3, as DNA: TGCGCCAGCAATAGCGGGGGGGGCCCAGATACGCAGTATTTT. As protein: CASNSGGGPDTQYF.

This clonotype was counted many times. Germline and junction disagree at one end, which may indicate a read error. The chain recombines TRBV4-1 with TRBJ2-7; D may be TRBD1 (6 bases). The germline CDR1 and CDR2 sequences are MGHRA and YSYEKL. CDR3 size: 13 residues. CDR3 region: CASSQGGSYEQYF. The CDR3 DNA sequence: TGTGCCAGCAGCCAAGGGGGTTCCTACGAGCAGTACTTC.

The CDR3 reads CASSPLGQANTEAFF. CDR3 nucleotide sequence: TGTGCCAGCAGTCCCTTGGGACAGGCGAACACTGAAGCTTTCTTT. V usage is TRBV27 and J usage is TRBJ1-1; 8 bases agree with TRBD1. V lost 5 bases and J lost 1; bases outside the gene matches: 6. CDR1 MNHEY and CDR2 SMNVEV come from the germline V gene (reference sequence). The CDR3 is made up of 15 amino acids.

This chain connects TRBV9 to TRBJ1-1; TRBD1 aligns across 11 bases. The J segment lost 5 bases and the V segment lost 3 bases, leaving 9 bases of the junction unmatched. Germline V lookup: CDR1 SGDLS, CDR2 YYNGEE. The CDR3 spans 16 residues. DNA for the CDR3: TGTGCCAGCAGCGCCTACGGACAGGGGGCAGGAACTGAAGCTTTCTTT. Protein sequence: CASSAYGQGAGTEAFF.

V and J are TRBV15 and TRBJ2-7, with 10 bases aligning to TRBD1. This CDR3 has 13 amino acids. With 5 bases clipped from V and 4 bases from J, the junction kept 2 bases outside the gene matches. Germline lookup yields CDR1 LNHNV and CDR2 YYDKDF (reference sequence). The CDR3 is CATSWTGGYEQYF. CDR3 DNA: TGTGCCACCAGCTGGACAGGGGGTTACGAGCAGTACTTC.